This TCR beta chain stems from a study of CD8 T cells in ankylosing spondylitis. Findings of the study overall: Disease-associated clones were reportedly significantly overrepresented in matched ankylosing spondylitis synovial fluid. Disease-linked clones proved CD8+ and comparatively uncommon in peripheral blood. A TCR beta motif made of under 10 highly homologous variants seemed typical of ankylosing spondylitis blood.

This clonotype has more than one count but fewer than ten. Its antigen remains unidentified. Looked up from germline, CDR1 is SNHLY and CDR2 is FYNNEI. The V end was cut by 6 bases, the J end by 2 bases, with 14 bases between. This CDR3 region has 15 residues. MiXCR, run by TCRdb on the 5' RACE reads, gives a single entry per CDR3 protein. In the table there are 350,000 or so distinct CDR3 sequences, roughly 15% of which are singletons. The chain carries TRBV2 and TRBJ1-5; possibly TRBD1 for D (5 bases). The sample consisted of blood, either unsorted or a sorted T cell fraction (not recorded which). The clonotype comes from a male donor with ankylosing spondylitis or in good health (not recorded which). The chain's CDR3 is CASRRGLGGNQPQHF. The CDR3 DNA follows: TGTGCCAGCAGGAGGGGTTTGGGGGGCAATCAGCCCCAGCATTTT.